This passage covers 28 T cell receptor beta chains from one sample sequenced in a study of long-term antiretroviral therapy in people with HIV. It was version v3.0 of the immunoSEQ assay that was run at survey level. TCRdb's table, derived via immunoSEQ multiplex PCR, lists solely in-frame clones and lacks some. The sample contains around 26,000 clones, more than 75% of which appear only once. This specimen was unsorted PBMCs, taken 0.5 years after starting antiretroviral therapy. All receptors come from a woman in her 40s with HIV.

This chain uses TRBV6-5 with TRBJ1-4; D gene uncertain. Germline loops: CDR1 MNHEY, CDR2 SVGAGI. V was pared by 2 bases and J by 3 bases, with 7 bases between. This CDR3 has 14 residues. As DNA, the CDR3 is TGTGCCAGCAGTTACGGGTGGGCTAATGAAAAACTGTTTTTT. The encoded protein is CASSYGWANEKLFF.

V gene TRBV19 combines with J gene TRBJ2-1; 9 bases fit TRBD2. V gave up 1 base and J gave up 4 bases; unmatched junction bases: 5. Germline V lookup: CDR1 LNHDA, CDR2 SQIVND (reference sequence). This CDR3 has 16 residues. The CDR3 nucleotides are TGTGCCAGTAGTATAGCTGGACTAGCGTTGTACAATGAGCAGTTCTTC. Translation gives CASSIAGLALYNEQFF.

The V and J genes are TRBV7-2 and TRBJ2-1; either TRBD1 or TRBD2 may supply D (5 bases each). The V and J ends lost 8 bases and 2 bases respectively, with 13 bases between them. The V gene's germline CDR1 is SGHTA and CDR2 FQGNSA. The CDR3 has 14 amino acids. CDR3 sequence (DNA): TGTGCCAGCCTCGGTGAGGGACCCTACAATGAGCAGTTCTTC. It encodes CASLGEGPYNEQFF. Full variable domain (rest looked up from reference TRBV7-2 and TRBJ2-1): GAGVSQSPSNKVTEKGKDVELRCDPISGHTALYWYRQSLGQGLEFLIYFQGNSAPDKSGLPSDRFSAERTGGSVSTLTIQRTQQEDSAVYLCASLGEGPYNEQFFGPGTRLTVL.

This chain connects TRBV15 to TRBJ2-7, with D possibly matching TRBD2 (6 bases). Germline values: CDR1 LNHNV, CDR2 YYDKDF (reference sequence). Trimming shortened V by 6 bases and J by 0 bases, and 12 bases separated the two germline ends. The CDR3 totals 14 residues. The chain's CDR3 is CATSTQGGSYEQYF. CDR3 in DNA: TGTGCCACCAGTACCCAGGGAGGCTCCTACGAGCAGTACTTC.

The rearrangement joins TRBV28 to TRBJ2-3; TRBD1 matches 8 bases. The germline V gene encodes CDR1 MDHEN and CDR2 SYDVKM. The CDR3 has 15 amino acids. V gave up 7 bases and J gave up 9 bases; unmatched junction bases: 15. The DNA for the CDR3 is TGTGCCAGCACCCGAATACAGGGGCAGGGGGCAACGCAGTATTTT. Amino acids: CASTRIQGQGATQYF.

This clone appeared once. The chain joins TRBV5-1 to TRBJ2-7; 9 bases align to TRBD2. Germline trimming cut 5 bases from V and 4 bases from J; bases unmatched to any gene: 7. The germline gives CDR1 SGHRS, CDR2 YFSETQ. CDR3 length: 14 amino acids. The CDR3 region has the DNA TGCGCCAGCAGGCGTGGACTAGCGACTTACGAGCAGTACTTC. Translated: CASRRGLATYEQYF.

This clone was counted only a few times. The J gene is TRBJ1-6, the V gene TRBV5-6, with TRBD1 matching 7 bases. Germline values: CDR1 SGHDT, CDR2 YYEEEE. Trimming removed 6 bases from V and 4 bases from J; junction bases left unmatched: 7. The CDR3 has 15 residues. CDR3 amino acids: CASNAPGQYNSPLHF. In nucleotides, the CDR3 is TGTGCCAGCAACGCGCCGGGACAGTATAATTCACCCCTCCACTTT.

This clone was found once. This chain uses TRBV5-1 with TRBJ1-1; 7 nucleotides match TRBD1. The CDR3 consists of 12 residues. In germline, CDR1 is SGHRS, CDR2 YFSETQ. The V gene end was trimmed by 4 bases and the J gene end by 14 bases; junction bases not matched to a gene: 11. CDR3: CASSTGQGGAFF. CDR3 nucleotide sequence: TGCGCCAGCAGCACGGGGCAGGGGGGCGCGTTCTTT.

The chain recombines TRBV5-1 with TRBJ1-1, with D perhaps TRBD1 (5 bases). Trimming left V 6 bases short and J 4 bases short, with 13 bases between. Germline V CDR1 and CDR2: SGHRS, YFSETQ. The CDR3 is 13 amino acids. The CDR3: CASKEGTSTEAFF. The CDR3 DNA is TGCGCCAGCAAAGAGGGGACGAGCACTGAAGCTTTCTTT.

V usage is TRBV5-5 and J usage is TRBJ2-2; D may be TRBD2 (5 bases). This CDR3 has 13 residues. Trimming left V 0 bases short and J 5 bases short, with 5 bases between. Germline V gene data show CDR1 as SGHKS and CDR2 as YYEKEE (reference sequence). DNA of the CDR3: TGTGCCAGCAGCTTGGGGAGGACCGGGGAGCTGTTTTTT. Translation: CASSLGRTGELFF.

This chain uses TRBV2 with TRBJ2-7; D is perhaps TRBD2 (5 bases). The CDR3 length is 12 residues. Deletions cut 5 bases from V and 6 bases from J, with 11 bases between. Germline CDR1 reads SNHLY; CDR2 reads FYNNEI. CDR3 protein: CASSTLGSEQYF. CDR3 DNA: TGTGCCAGCAGTACCCTGGGGAGCGAGCAGTACTTC.

This clone has more than one count but fewer than ten. This sequence joins TRBV7-9 and TRBJ2-5, with 9 bases identical to TRBD2. Germline V gives CDR1 SEHNR, CDR2 FQNEAQ (reference sequence). The CDR3 is 17 residues long. The J segment lost 0 bases and the V segment lost 5 bases, leaving 10 bases of the junction unmatched. The CDR3: CASSPRSGGFYQETQYF. CDR3 coding DNA: TGTGCCAGCAGCCCAAGAAGCGGGGGGTTTTACCAAGAGACCCAGTACTTC.

The rearrangement joins TRBV4-3 to TRBJ2-4; TRBD2 aligns across 9 bases. The V gene end was trimmed by 1 base and the J gene end by 2 bases; junction bases not matched to a gene: 9. This CDR3 region has 18 residues. Germline assignment: CDR1 LGHNA and CDR2 YSLEER. The CDR3 region has the DNA TGCGCCAGCAGCCAAGGTTGGATGCGGGGGGGGCCCAAAAACATTCAGTACTTC. This sequence encodes CASSQGWMRGGPKNIQYF.

This clone was counted between two and nine times. The chain couples TRBV7-9 to TRBJ2-7; D gene uncertain. Germline loops: CDR1 SEHNR, CDR2 FQNEAQ (reference sequence). This CDR3 comprises 11 residues. V lost 5 bases, J lost 4 bases, and 6 bases lay in between. CDR3 region: CASSHQYEQYF. CDR3 nucleotides: TGTGCCAGCAGCCATCAGTACGAGCAGTACTTC.

This rearrangement joins TRBV18 to TRBJ1-4; TRBD1 might be the D (5 bases). V was trimmed by 2 bases and J by 4 bases, leaving 8 bases between them. This CDR3 is 14 amino acids long. Looked up from germline, CDR1 is KGHSH and CDR2 is LQKENI. The DNA of the CDR3 is TGTGCCAGCTCACCATGGGGGAGTAATGAAAAACTGTTTTTT. The encoded protein is CASSPWGSNEKLFF.

V and J are TRBV10-3 and TRBJ2-3; tentatively, D is TRBD2 (6 bases). Germline lookup yields CDR1 ENHRY and CDR2 SYGVKD. This CDR3 contains 17 residues. Trimming left V 4 bases short and J 2 bases short, with 19 bases between. CDR3 residues: CAISAPKEVADTDTQYF. In DNA form, the CDR3 reads TGTGCCATCAGTGCCCCCAAGGAGGTAGCGGACACAGATACGCAGTATTTT.

This sequence joins TRBV5-6 and TRBJ2-4, with a tentative D call TRBD1 (6 bases). The CDR3 length is 17 residues. Germline CDR1 is SGHDT and CDR2 is YYEEEE. With 5 bases removed from V and 0 bases from J, the gap between germline ends came to 18 bases. The CDR3 protein is CASRAGTPELAKNIQYF. CDR3 sequence (DNA): TGTGCCAGCAGAGCCGGGACACCGGAGTTAGCCAAAAACATTCAGTACTTC. Filled out from reference TRBV5-6 and TRBJ2-4, the complete variable domain reads DAGVTQSPTHLIKTRGQQVTLRCSPKSGHDTVSWYQQALGQGPQFIFQYYEEEERQRGNFPDRFSGHQFPNYSSELNVNALLLGDSALYLCASRAGTPELAKNIQYFGAGTRLSVL.

The chain couples TRBV7-9 to TRBJ1-1; TRBD1 agrees at 7 bases. The ends lost 5 bases at V and 1 base at J; junction bases unmatched: 10. The CDR3 contains 16 residues. CDR1 and CDR2 (germline): SEHNR, FQNEAQ (reference sequence). The CDR3 here is CASSPDRVGGNTEAFF. The CDR3 DNA is TGTGCCAGCAGCCCCGACAGGGTGGGGGGGAACACTGAAGCTTTCTTT.

CDR3 DNA: TGCGCCAGCAGCCAAGGTTGGCGAGAGGAGACCCAGTACTTC. This sequence encodes CASSQGWREETQYF. This chain links TRBV4-3 with TRBJ2-5; D gene unclear. Per the germline V gene, CDR1 is LGHNA and CDR2 is YSLEER. Trimming pared 1 base from V and 5 bases from J, leaving 11 bases between. The CDR3 contains 14 residues.

The chain couples TRBV28 to TRBJ1-2, with D perhaps matching TRBD1 (6 bases). From germline, CDR1 is MDHEN and CDR2 SYDVKM. There are 16 residues in the CDR3. V was shortened by 7 bases and J by 5 bases, with 23 bases between the two germline ends. CDR3 loop: CASIPSSKGGWYGYTF. CDR3 bases: TGTGCCAGCATCCCCTCCTCCAAGGGGGGGTGGTATGGCTACACCTTC.

V usage is TRBV4-3 and J usage is TRBJ2-1; D remains ambiguous. V was shortened by 0 bases and J by 9 bases, with 9 bases between the two germline ends. The germline gives CDR1 LGHNA, CDR2 YSLEER. The CDR3 runs 13 residues. This CDR3 reads CASSQEIWSEQFF. As DNA, the CDR3 is TGCGCCAGCAGCCAAGAGATCTGGTCTGAGCAGTTCTTC.

This chain links TRBV9 with TRBJ2-3, with D perhaps being TRBD1 or TRBD2 (5 bases each). The CDR3 is 15 amino acids. V lost 1 base, J lost 3 bases, and 12 bases lay in between. Per germline, CDR1 SGDLS and CDR2 YYNGEE. The CDR3 protein is CASSVLGTGTDTQYF. The CDR3, as DNA: TGTGCCAGCAGCGTACTGGGGACCGGGACAGATACGCAGTATTTT.

In nucleotides, the CDR3 is TGTGCCAGCAGCCCCCGGCCCTCGGACAATGAAAAACTGTTTTTT. Translated, it gives CASSPRPSDNEKLFF. The chain combines TRBV9 with TRBJ1-4; D gene uncertain. The CDR3 consists of 15 residues. Per germline, CDR1 SGDLS and CDR2 YYNGEE. V lost 4 bases and J 5 bases, leaving 15 bases between the germline ends.

The V call is TRBV27, the J call TRBJ1-1; no clear D. This CDR3 has 14 amino acids. Between the trimmed V and J ends, which lost 2 bases and 1 base, there was a span of 8 bases. CDR1 is MNHEY, CDR2 SMNVEV, per germline (reference sequence). The CDR3 protein is CASSLRRWNTEAFF. The CDR3 DNA follows: TGTGCCAGCAGTTTAAGGCGGTGGAACACTGAAGCTTTCTTT.

The chain employs TRBV28 and TRBJ1-2; D is undetermined. Deletions cut 2 bases from V and 3 bases from J, with 10 bases between. CDR1 and CDR2 from the germline V gene are MDHEN and SYDVKM. This CDR3 comprises 14 residues. Here the CDR3 reads CASSLGGSYYGYTF. In DNA, the CDR3 is TGTGCCAGCAGTTTAGGTGGGTCCTACTATGGCTACACCTTC.

By sample fraction, this clone is medium-sized (0.01 to 0.1%). The chain uses TRBV5-1 and TRBJ1-1; D remains ambiguous. The CDR3 covers 13 residues. Germline V gene sequence: CDR1 SGHRS, CDR2 YFSETQ. Trimming pared 7 bases from V and 0 bases from J, leaving 10 bases between. CDR3 sequence (DNA): TGCGCCAGCCAAATTAACTTGAACACTGAAGCTTTCTTT. Residues: CASQINLNTEAFF.

Written as DNA, the CDR3 is TGTGCCAGCAGCTTGGGAGCTAGCGGGGGTGCTACAGATACGCAGTATTTT. This translates into CASSLGASGGATDTQYF. V and J are TRBV5-6 and TRBJ2-3, with TRBD2 matching over 10 bases. CDR1 and CDR2 (germline): SGHDT, YYEEEE. V dropped 0 bases and J dropped 3; count of bases not matched to a gene: 7. The length of the CDR3 is 17 residues.

V usage is TRBV4-1 and J usage is TRBJ2-7, with 7 bases matching TRBD1. Germline V gives CDR1 MGHRA, CDR2 YSYEKL. The V and J ends lost 1 base and 7 bases, in that order; junction bases with no gene match: 7. This CDR3 is built from 14 residues. CDR3 sequence: CASSQGSTGLEQYF. Here the CDR3 DNA reads TGCGCCAGCAGCCAAGGATCGACAGGGTTGGAGCAGTACTTC.